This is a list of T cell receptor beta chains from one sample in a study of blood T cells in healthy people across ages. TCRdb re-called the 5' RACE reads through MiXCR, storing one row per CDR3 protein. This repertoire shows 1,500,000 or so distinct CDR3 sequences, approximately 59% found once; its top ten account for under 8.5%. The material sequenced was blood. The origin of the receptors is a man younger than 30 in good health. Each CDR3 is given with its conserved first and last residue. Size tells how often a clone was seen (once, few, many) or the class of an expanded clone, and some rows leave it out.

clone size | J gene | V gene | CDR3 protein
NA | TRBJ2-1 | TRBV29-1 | CSAMTSMDEQFF
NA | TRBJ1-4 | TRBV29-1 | CSVAPGQNNEKLFF
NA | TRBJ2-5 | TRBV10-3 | CAIRMDSQETQYF
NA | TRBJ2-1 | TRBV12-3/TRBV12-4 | CASTRGGNEQFF
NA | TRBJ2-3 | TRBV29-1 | CSAWGEESTDTQYF
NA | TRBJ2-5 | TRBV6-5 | CASSYSTGVNEQYF
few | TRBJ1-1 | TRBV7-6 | CASSPRGGENTEAFF
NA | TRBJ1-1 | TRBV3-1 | CASSQGTGDTEAFF
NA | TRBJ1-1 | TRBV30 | CAWSWGGTEAFF
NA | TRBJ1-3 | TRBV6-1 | CASRETADSGNTIYF
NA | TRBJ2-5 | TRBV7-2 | CASSLAGGPSYNEQYF
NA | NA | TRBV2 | CASRAGRLYEQYF
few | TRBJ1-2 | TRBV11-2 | CAHVSGDLTNYGYTF
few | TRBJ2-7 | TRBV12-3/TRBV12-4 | CASSGLQGSPYEQYF
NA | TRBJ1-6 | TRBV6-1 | CASEGQGGSPLHF
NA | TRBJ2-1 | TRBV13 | CASSPGTGPQHNEQFF
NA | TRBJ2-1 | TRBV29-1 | CSVEGMDSGNEQFF
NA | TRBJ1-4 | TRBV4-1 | CASSQAGGTNEKLFF
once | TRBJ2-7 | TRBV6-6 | CASSYLPGQGDAYEQYF
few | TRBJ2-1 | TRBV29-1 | CSVVGTSGSGSSYNEQFF
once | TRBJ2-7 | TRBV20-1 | CSAIRGNEQYF
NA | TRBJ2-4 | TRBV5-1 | CASSTLQGAKNIQYF
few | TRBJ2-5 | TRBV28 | CASSTNQIRDKQETQYF
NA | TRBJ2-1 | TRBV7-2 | CATQGGSNHHEQFF
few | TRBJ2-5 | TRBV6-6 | CASNREQGTQYF
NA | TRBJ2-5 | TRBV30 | CAWSVVSGTSYF
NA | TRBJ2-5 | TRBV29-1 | CSVLRLAYQETQYF
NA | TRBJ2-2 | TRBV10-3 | CAISRDIEAGELFF
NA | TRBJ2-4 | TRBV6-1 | CASSEWAARVGLTKNIQYF
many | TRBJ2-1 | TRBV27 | CASSLYTNEQFF
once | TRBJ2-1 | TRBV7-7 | CASSLHPTGPNEQFF
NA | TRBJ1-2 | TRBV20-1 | CSASSTARDYGYTF
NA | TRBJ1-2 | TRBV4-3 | CASSQDTGTNYGYTF
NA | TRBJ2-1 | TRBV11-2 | CASSLGQRGDYNQQFF
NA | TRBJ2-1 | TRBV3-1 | CASSQDGGGLRGLNEQFF
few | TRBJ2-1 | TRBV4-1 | CASSKDPGLAYNEQFF
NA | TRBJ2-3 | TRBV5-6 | CASSLSPSFTDTQYF
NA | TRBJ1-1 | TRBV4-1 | CASSPSGVPEAFF
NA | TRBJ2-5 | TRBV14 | CASSHGGGVQETQYF
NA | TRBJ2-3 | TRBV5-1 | CASSSTTSGPFTDTQYF
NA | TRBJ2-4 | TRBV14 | CASSQAWGNIQYF
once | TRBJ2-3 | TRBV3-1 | CASSQLGTVSTDTQYF
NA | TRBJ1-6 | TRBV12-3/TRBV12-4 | CASSLGGYEQYFGPGTTNSPLHF
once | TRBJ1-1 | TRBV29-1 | CSAKGFDTEAFF
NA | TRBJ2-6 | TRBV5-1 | CASSLITGDISGANVLTF
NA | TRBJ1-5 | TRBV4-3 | CASSQHRGRGQSQHF
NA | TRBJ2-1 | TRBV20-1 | CSAPRAGGSYNEQFF
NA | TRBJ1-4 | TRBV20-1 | CSARALGSSNEKLFF
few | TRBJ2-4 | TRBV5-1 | CASSAAGTGQNIQYF
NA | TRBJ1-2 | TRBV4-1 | CASSQGTGKLGGYTF
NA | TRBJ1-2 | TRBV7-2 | CASSQGTGKNGYTF
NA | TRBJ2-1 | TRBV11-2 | CASSLEWVGVGSSYNEQFF